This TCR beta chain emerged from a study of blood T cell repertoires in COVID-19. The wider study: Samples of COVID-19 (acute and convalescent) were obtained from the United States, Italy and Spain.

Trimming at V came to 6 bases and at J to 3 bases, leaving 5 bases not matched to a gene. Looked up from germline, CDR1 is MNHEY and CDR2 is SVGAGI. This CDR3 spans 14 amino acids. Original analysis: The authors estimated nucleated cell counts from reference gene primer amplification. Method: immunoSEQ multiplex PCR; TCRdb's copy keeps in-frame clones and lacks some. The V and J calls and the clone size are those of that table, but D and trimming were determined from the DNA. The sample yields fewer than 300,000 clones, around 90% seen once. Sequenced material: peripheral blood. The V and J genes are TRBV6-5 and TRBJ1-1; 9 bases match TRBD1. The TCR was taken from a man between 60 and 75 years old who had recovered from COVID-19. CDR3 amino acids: CASSKGDRDTEAFF. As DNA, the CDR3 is TGTGCCAGCAGCAAAGGGGACAGGGACACTGAAGCTTTCTTT.